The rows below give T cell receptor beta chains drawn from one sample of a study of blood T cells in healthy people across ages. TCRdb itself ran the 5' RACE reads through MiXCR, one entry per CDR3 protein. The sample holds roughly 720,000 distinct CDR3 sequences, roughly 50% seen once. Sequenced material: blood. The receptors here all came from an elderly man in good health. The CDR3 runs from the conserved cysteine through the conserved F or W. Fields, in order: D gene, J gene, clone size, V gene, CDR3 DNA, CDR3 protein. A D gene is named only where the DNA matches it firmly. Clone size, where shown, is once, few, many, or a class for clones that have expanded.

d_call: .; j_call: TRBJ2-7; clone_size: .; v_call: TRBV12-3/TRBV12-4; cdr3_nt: TGTGCCAGCGAGGCCGAAAGCCGTTTCTACGAGCAGTACTTC; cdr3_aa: CASEAESRFYEQYF
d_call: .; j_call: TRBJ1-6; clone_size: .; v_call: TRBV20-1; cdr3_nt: TGCAGTGCTAAGAGGGACTCTAATTCACCCCTCCACTTT; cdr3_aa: CSAKRDSNSPLHF
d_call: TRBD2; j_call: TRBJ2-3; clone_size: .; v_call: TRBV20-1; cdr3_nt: TGCAGTGCTAGATTACTAGCGGAAATCACAGATACGCAGTATTTT; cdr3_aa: CSARLLAEITDTQYF
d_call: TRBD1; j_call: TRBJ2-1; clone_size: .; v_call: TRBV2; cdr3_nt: TGTGCCAGCCCCGGGACAGGGGGCGGGAATGAGCAGTTCTTC; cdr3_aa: CASPGTGGGNEQFF
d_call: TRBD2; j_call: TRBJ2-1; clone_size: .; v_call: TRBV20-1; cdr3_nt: TGCAGTGCTAAGGCCTCTAACAGCGGGAATAACTGGGGTTACAATGAGCAGTTCTTC; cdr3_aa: CSAKASNSGNNWGYNEQFF
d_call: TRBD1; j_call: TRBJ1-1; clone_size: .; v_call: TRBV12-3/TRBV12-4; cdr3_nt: TGTGCCAGCAGTTTTAGACAGGGAGTCACTGAAGCTTTCTTT; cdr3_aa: CASSFRQGVTEAFF
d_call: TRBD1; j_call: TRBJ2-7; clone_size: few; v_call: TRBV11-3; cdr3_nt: TGTGCCAGCAGCGAGCCGGACAGGGGGCTCGAGCAGTACTTC; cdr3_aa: CASSEPDRGLEQYF
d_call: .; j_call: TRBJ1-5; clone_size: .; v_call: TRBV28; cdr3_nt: TGTGCCAGCAGGGAGGGGGGGAGAAACAATCAGCCCCAGCATTTT; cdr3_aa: CASREGGRNNQPQHF
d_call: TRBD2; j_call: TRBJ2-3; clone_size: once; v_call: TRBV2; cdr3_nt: TGTGCCAGCAGTGGGGCTGGGAGGGGCGACACAGATACGCAGTATTTT; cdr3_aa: CASSGAGRGDTDTQYF
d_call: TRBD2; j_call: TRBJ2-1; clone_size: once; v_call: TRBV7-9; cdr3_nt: TGTGCCAGCAGCTTCGGGGGACTAGCGGGGAGCTCCTACAATGAGCAGTTCTTC; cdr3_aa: CASSFGGLAGSSYNEQFF
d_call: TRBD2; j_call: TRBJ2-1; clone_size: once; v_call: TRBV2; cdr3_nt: TGTGCCACCGGAGCGGGAGGGCTCAACAATGAGCAGTTCTTC; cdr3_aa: CATGAGGLNNEQFF
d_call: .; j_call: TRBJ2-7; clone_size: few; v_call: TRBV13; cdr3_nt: TGTGCCAGCAGCTTAGAGGGAGGCCCGATGGGTGAGCAGTACTTC; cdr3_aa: CASSLEGGPMGEQYF
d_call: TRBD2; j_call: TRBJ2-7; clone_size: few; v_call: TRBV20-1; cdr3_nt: TGCAGTGCTAGGCGGGAGGGAAGCGAGCAGTACTTC; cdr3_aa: CSARREGSEQYF
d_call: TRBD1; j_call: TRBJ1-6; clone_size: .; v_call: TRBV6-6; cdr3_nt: TGTGCCAGCAGTAAGAGGACAGGGGGCAGTTCACCCCTCCACTTT; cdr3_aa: CASSKRTGGSSPLHF
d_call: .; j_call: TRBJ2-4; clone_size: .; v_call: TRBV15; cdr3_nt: TGTGCCACCAGCGCTGAGGGGGTAGCCAAAAACATTCAGTACTTC; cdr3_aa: CATSAEGVAKNIQYF
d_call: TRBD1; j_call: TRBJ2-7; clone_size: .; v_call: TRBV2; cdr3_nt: TGTGCCAGCAGTACCCCGGGACAGGGGGCGCGAGTTCCCTACGAGCAGTACTTC; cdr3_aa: CASSTPGQGARVPYEQYF
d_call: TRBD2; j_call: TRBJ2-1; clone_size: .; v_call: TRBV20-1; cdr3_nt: TGCAGTGCTAGGCCCGGGACTAGTCCCTACAATGAGCAGTTCTTC; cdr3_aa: CSARPGTSPYNEQFF
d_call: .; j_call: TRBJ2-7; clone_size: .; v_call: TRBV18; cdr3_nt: TGTGCCAGTTCTGCGGGGATCTCCTACGAGCAGTACTTC; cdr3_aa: CASSAGISYEQYF
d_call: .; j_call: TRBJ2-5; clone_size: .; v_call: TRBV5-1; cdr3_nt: TGCGTCAGCCACGTCACAGGAGAGACCCAGTACTTC; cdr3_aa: CVSHVTGETQYF
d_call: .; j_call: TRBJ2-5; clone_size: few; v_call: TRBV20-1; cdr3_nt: TGCAGTGCTAGACGTAACCTCCAAGAGACCCAGTACTTC; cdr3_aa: CSARRNLQETQYF
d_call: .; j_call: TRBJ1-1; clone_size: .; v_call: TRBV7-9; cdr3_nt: TGTGCCAGCAGCGCACCGAGCTGGAAGAACACTGAAGCTTTCTTT; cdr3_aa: CASSAPSWKNTEAFF
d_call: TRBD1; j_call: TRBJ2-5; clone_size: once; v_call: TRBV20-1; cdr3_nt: TGCAGTGCTGGGAACCAAAACAGGGGCCAAGAGACCCAGTACTTC; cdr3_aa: CSAGNQNRGQETQYF
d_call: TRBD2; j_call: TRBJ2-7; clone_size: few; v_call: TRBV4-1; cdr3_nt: TGCGCCAGCAGCCAAGATCCTCCGGGCGGGAGCCTCTACGAGCAGTACTTC; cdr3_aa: CASSQDPPGGSLYEQYF
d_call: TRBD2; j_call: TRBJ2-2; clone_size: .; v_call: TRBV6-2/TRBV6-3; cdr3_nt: TGTGCCAGCAGTTACTCGGGACTAGCGGGATCGGGCGGGGAGCTGTTTTTT; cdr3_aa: CASSYSGLAGSGGELFF
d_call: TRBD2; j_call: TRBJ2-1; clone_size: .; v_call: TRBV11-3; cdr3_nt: TGTGCCAGCAGCTCACCGGGACTAGGTGAGCAGTTCTTC; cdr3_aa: CASSSPGLGEQFF
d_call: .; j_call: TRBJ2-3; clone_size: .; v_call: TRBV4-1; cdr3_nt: TGCGCCAGCAGCCAAGTTTTCTCAGGGGCGGTAGATACGCAGTATTTT; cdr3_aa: CASSQVFSGAVDTQYF
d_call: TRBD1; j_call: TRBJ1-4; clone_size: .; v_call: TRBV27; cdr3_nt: TGTGCCAGCAGTTCGGGACAGCGTAATGAAAAACTGTTTTTT; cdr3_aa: CASSSGQRNEKLFF
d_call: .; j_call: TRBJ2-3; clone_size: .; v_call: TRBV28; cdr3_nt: TGTGCCAGCATGGTCGGGGGAGGGGGATATAGCACAGATACGCAGTATTTT; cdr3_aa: CASMVGGGGYSTDTQYF
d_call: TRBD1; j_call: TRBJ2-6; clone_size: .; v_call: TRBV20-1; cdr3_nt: TGCAGTGCTAGAGTGACAGGGTCCGCCGGGGCCAACGTCCCGACTTTC; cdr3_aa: CSARVTGSAGANVPTF
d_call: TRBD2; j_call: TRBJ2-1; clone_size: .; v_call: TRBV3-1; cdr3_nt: TGTGCCAGCAGCCCGGGTAGCGGGAGGGCCAGGCACGATGAGCAGTTCTTC; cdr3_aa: CASSPGSGRARHDEQFF
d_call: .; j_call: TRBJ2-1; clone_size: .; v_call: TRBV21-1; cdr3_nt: TGTGCCAGCAGCCAACCGACTAGTAACAATGAGCAGTTCTTC; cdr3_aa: CASSQPTSNNEQFF
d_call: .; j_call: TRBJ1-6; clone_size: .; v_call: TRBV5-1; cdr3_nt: TGCGCCAGCAGCTTTGACAGGTCGGGGAATTCACCCCTCCACTTT; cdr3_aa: CASSFDRSGNSPLHF
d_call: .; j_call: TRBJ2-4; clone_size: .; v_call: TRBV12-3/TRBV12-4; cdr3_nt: TGTGCCAGCAGCCGGTCTGGTGGGGTAAACATTCAGTACTTC; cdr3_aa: CASSRSGGVNIQYF
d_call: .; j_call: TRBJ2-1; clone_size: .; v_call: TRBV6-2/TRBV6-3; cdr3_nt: TGTGCCAGCACGTCGCCCCACGTGATTTCCTACGAGCAGTTCTTC; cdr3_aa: CASTSPHVISYEQFF
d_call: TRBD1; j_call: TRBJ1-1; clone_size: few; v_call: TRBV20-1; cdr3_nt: TGCAGTGCTAGACGCCGACAGGGGAAGAACACTGAAGCTTTCTTT; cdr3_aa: CSARRRQGKNTEAFF
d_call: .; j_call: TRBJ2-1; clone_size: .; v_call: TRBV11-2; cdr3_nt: TGTGCCAGCAGCTTAGCACCCGGACGGTACAATGAGCAGTTCTTC; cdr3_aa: CASSLAPGRYNEQFF
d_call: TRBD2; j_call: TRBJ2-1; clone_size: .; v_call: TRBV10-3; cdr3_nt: TGTGCCATCAGTGAAATAGCGGGAGGGGACTCCTACAATGAGCAGTTCTTC; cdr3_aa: CAISEIAGGDSYNEQFF
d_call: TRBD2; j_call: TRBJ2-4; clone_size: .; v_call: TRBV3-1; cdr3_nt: TGTGCTAGCCAGACTAGCGGGGGCATTCAGTACTTC; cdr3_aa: CASQTSGGIQYF
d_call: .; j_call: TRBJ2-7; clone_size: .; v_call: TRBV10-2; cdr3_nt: TGCGCCAGCTGGTCTTCGGCGCTTAAGTCCTACGAGCAGTACTTC; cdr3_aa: CASWSSALKSYEQYF
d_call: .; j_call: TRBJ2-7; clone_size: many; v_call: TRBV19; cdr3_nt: TGTGCCAGTAGTATTCTGGGCTACGAGCAGTACTTC; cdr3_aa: CASSILGYEQYF
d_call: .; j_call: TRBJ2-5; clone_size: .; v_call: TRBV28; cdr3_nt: TGTGCCAGCACTCCCCCGTTTGACGATGAGCAGTACTTC; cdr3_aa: CASTPPFDDEQYF
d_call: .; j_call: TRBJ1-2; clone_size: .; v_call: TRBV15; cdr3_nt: TGTGCCACCAGCAGAGATAATGACGGCTATGGCTACACCTTC; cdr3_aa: CATSRDNDGYGYTF
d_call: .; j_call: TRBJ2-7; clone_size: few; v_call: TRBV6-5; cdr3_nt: TGTGCCAGCAGTTACAACGGGGTCGATTCGTACGAGCAGTACTTC; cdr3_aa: CASSYNGVDSYEQYF
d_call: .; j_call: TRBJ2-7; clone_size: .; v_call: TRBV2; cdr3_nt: TGTGCCAGCAGTGACTGGGAGGACGAGCAGTACTTC; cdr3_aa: CASSDWEDEQYF
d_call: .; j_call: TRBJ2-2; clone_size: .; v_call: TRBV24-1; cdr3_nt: TGTGCCACCAGTGATGTACAGTTGAACACCGGGGAGCTGTTTTTT; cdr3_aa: CATSDVQLNTGELFF
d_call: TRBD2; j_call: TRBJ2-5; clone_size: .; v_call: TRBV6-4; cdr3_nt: TGTGCCAGCAGTGACTCGAGGAGCGGGATCCAAGAGACCCAGTACTTC; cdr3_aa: CASSDSRSGIQETQYF
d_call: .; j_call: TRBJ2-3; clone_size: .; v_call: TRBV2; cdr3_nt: TGTGCCAGCAGTGTTCCCATGGGGATTCGCACAGATACGCAGTATTTT; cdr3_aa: CASSVPMGIRTDTQYF
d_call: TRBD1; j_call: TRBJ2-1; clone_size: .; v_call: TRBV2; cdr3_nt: TGTGCCAGCTTGATACAGGGACAGCAGCAGTTCTTC; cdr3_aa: CASLIQGQQQFF
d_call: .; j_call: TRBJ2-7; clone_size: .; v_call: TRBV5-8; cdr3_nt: TGTGCCAGCAGCTTGTATTTGGGGGATAGCATCGCTAACTACGAGCAGTACTTC; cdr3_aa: CASSLYLGDSIANYEQYF
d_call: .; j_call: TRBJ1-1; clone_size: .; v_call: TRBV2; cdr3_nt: TGTGCCAGCAGTGATGTCTCTGAAGCTTTCTTT; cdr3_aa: CASSDVSEAFF
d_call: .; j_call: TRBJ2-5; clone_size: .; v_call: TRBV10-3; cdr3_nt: TGTGCCATCAGTGAGTTCAGGGACATCACTATCGGGACCCAGTACTTC; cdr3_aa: CAISEFRDITIGTQYF
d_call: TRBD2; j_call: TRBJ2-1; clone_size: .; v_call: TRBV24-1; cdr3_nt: TGTGCCACCAGTGATTCCGGGACTAGCGGTTACAATGAGCAGTTCTTC; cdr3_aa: CATSDSGTSGYNEQFF
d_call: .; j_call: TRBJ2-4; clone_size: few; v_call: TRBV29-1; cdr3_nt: TGCAGCGTCCTCCCGGGGAGGGCCAAAAACATTCAGTACTTC; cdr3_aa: CSVLPGRAKNIQYF